This is a list of T cell receptor beta chains from one sample in a study of blood T cell repertoires in COVID-19. The data were produced by immunoSEQ multiplex PCR, yet TCRdb's version contains in-frame clones alone and is incomplete. The sample consists of roughly 150,000 clones, approximately 79% of them appearing once. The sample taken for sequencing was PBMCs or T cells enriched from blood (not recorded which). Every receptor here comes from a woman in her 70s in a cohort exposed to, infected with or recovered from COVID-19 (not recorded which). Each CDR3 is given with its conserved first and last residue. A D gene is named only where the DNA matches it firmly. Clone size is stated in some rows and not others, as once, few, many or a class when expanded.

d_gene	j_gene	v_gene	abundance	len	CDR3nt	CDR3aa
.	TRBJ2-7	TRBV7-9	.	15	TGTGCCAGCAGCTTATATGGTAGGGGGAAGAACGAGCAGTACTTC	CASSLYGRGKNEQYF
.	TRBJ2-1	TRBV6-2/TRBV6-3	.	15	TGTGCCAGCAGTCTCGCCAGTCCCGACTACAATGAGCAGTTCTTC	CASSLASPDYNEQFF
.	TRBJ2-3	TRBV5-6	few	15	TGTGCCAGCAGCTTGGGCAGGGGATACACAGATACGCAGTATTTT	CASSLGRGYTDTQYF
TRBD1	TRBJ2-1	TRBV5-1	once	15	TGCGCCAGCAGCTTGATCGGGACAGGGTTCGATGAGCAGTTCTTC	CASSLIGTGFDEQFF
TRBD1	TRBJ1-1	TRBV5-1	.	14	TGCGCCAGCACCCCGACAGGGGTGAACACTGAAGCTTTCTTT	CASTPTGVNTEAFF
TRBD1	TRBJ1-4	TRBV19	.	15	TGTGCCAGTAGTCATAAAACGACAGGGAATGAAAAACTGTTTTTT	CASSHKTTGNEKLFF
.	TRBJ1-2	TRBV5-6	once	13	TGTGCCAGCAGCGAAGGACAGATCTATGGCTACACCTTC	CASSEGQIYGYTF
TRBD2	TRBJ2-4	TRBV4-3	.	20	TGCGCCAGCAGCCAAGAGTGGAGACTAGCGGGATGGGGAGCCAAAAACATTCAGTACTTC	CASSQEWRLAGWGAKNIQYF
TRBD2	TRBJ2-1	TRBV4-1	once	19	TGCGCCAGCAGCCAAGATCGCGCTAGCGGGAGGGCCAGGGACAATGAGCAGTTCTTC	CASSQDRASGRARDNEQFF
.	TRBJ1-1	TRBV28	few	15	TGTGCCAGCAGTTCGCATTTATCCGGACAACTTGAAGCTTTCTTT	CASSSHLSGQLEAFF
TRBD1	TRBJ2-3	TRBV27	once	14	TGTGCCAGCAAACAAGGACAGGGTGGAGATACGCAGTATTTT	CASKQGQGGDTQYF
.	TRBJ2-1	TRBV2	.	15	TGTGCCAGCAGTGAGGGAGGCGGGGGCACAAATGAGCAGTTCTTC	CASSEGGGGTNEQFF
.	TRBJ2-2	TRBV7-9	once	17	TGTGCCAGCAGCCGGCCCCCGGACACACTATCCACCGGGGAGCTGTTTTTT	CASSRPPDTLSTGELFF
.	TRBJ1-1	TRBV5-1	.	14	TGCGCCAGCAGCTTGACAGTATTAAACACTGAAGCTTTCTTT	CASSLTVLNTEAFF
.	TRBJ1-2	TRBV11-1	few	14	TGTGCCAGCAGCTCCCGTGGACAGTCCTATGGCTACACCTTC	CASSSRGQSYGYTF
TRBD2	TRBJ2-7	TRBV7-2	.	16	TGTGCCAGCAGCTTGGGACTAGCCTCCAACTCCTACGAGCAGTACTTC	CASSLGLASNSYEQYF
TRBD1	TRBJ1-2	TRBV5-4	.	14	TGTGCCAGCAGCCCGGGACAGGGGGCGGGAGGCTACACCTTC	CASSPGQGAGGYTF
TRBD2	TRBJ2-1	TRBV4-2	.	16	TGTGCCAGCAGCCAAGAGGTTGTACTAGCGGGAGACCGGAAGTTCTTC	CASSQEVVLAGDRKFF
.	TRBJ2-1	TRBV18	.	15	TGTGCCAGCTCACCTTTGGAGAGCTCCTACAATGAGCAGTTCTTC	CASSPLESSYNEQFF
.	TRBJ2-5	TRBV7-2	once	14	TGTGCCAGCAGCTCCCCTGGCAGTGAAGAGACCCAGTACTTC	CASSSPGSEETQYF
.	TRBJ1-5	TRBV19	.	12	TGTGCCAGTCAGAGAGTCGGGCAGCCCCAGCATTTT	CASQRVGQPQHF
TRBD2	TRBJ2-2	TRBV5-1	.	15	TGCGCCAGCAGCTTGGACCGCGGGAGTATGGGGGAGCTGTTTTTT	CASSLDRGSMGELFF
.	TRBJ1-1	TRBV5-5	.	14	TGTGCCAGCAGCTTTCGAGGCCCGGACACTGAAGCTTTCTTT	CASSFRGPDTEAFF
.	TRBJ2-7	TRBV21-1	.	14	TGTGCCAGCCGTCACGGTTTAGCGGTCTACGAGCAGTACTTC	CASRHGLAVYEQYF
TRBD1	TRBJ2-3	TRBV24-1	.	16	TGTGCCACCAGTGATTTAGGGACAGGGGGTACAGATACGCAGTATTTT	CATSDLGTGGTDTQYF
TRBD1	TRBJ2-1	TRBV7-2	.	16	TGTGCCAGCAGCTTATCTAAGGGACAGGACTACAATGAGCAGTTCTTC	CASSLSKGQDYNEQFF
.	TRBJ2-2	TRBV2	.	12	TGTGCCAGCAGGGTAGACACCGGGGAGCTGTTTTTT	CASRVDTGELFF
.	TRBJ1-2	TRBV19	.	13	TGTGCCAGTAGTATAGATAGTAACTATGGCTACACCTTC	CASSIDSNYGYTF
.	TRBJ1-1	TRBV7-9	.	14	TGTGCCAGCAGCTTCCTGGGTGAGGGCACTGAAGCTTTCTTT	CASSFLGEGTEAFF
.	TRBJ2-7	TRBV10-3	.	17	TGTGCCATCAGTGAGTCTCGCACAGGGTTGGGATTGGCCGAGCAGTACTTC	CAISESRTGLGLAEQYF
TRBD1	TRBJ2-2	TRBV19	.	15	TGTGCCAGTAGTGTTACAGGGGGCGGCACCGGGGAGCTGTTTTTT	CASSVTGGGTGELFF
.	TRBJ2-1	TRBV18	.	16	TGTGCCAGCTCACCTCCGACGCGGGTAGTTTACAATGAGCAGTTCTTC	CASSPPTRVVYNEQFF
.	TRBJ2-7	TRBV15	.	15	TGTGCCACCAGCAGAGATCGGGATTTCCGCTACGAGCAGTACTTC	CATSRDRDFRYEQYF
.	TRBJ2-7	TRBV25-1	.	11	TGTGCCAGCTTCCGGTTTGGCGAGCAGTACTTC	CASFRFGEQYF
.	TRBJ1-1	TRBV28	.	14	TGTGCCAGCATTGGGCCCACCAGGAACACTGAAGCTTTCTTT	CASIGPTRNTEAFF
.	TRBJ1-6	TRBV12-5	.	19	TGTGCTAGTGGTTTGTTAGCTGGATCGGGGAGCTCCTATAATTCACCCCTCCACTTT	CASGLLAGSGSSYNSPLHF
.	TRBJ2-5	TRBV18	.	15	TGTGCCAGCTCACAACAACAGCCCTCCCAAGAGACCCAGTACTTC	CASSQQQPSQETQYF
TRBD2	TRBJ2-7	TRBV7-2	.	14	TGTGCCAGCAGCTCCGGGACTAGCTCCCACGAGCAGTACTTC	CASSSGTSSHEQYF
.	TRBJ1-6	TRBV5-4	.	14	TGTGCCAGCAGCTTGGGGCAGGTTAATTCACCCCTCCACTTT	CASSLGQVNSPLHF